Following are 21 T cell receptor beta chains from one sample sequenced in a study of blood T cells in healthy people across ages. Next came a second PCR, run for about 7 to 12 cycles, which used a sample-barcoded 5' primer along with a J-beta primer mix. TCRdb re-called the 5' RACE reads with MiXCR, one entry per CDR3 protein. The data contain roughly 650,000 distinct CDR3 sequences, roughly 32% of them singletons. Sequencing was carried out using blood. These receptors were taken from a woman of 80 years or more in good health.

The sample holds a few counts of this clonotype. The chain combines TRBV10-3 with TRBJ2-5; D is unclear. This CDR3 region has 13 residues. Germline V gene lookup returns CDR1 ENHRY and CDR2 SYGVKD. Trimming pared 7 bases from V and 11 bases from J, leaving 20 bases between. The CDR3 spells CAIIPDGYNGQYF. Written as DNA, the CDR3 is TGTGCCATCATCCCGGACGGATACAATGGGCAGTACTTC.

This clonotype was picked up many times. This chain links TRBV7-8 with TRBJ1-4, with 7 bases identical to TRBD1. Trimming at V came to 2 bases and at J to 4 bases, leaving 4 bases not matched to a gene. The CDR3 has 15 residues. Germline V gene lookup returns CDR1 SGHVS and CDR2 FQNEAQ. The CDR3 DNA follows: TGTGCCAGCAGCTTATCGGGGACAGATAATGAAAAACTGTTTTTT. This encodes CASSLSGTDNEKLFF. The complete variable domain, with remaining parts taken from reference TRBV7-8 and TRBJ1-4, reads GAGVSQSPRYKVAKRGQDVALRCDPISGHVSLFWYQQALGQGPEFLTYFQNEAQLDKSGLPSDRFFAERPEGSVSTLKIQRTQQEDSAVYLCASSLSGTDNEKLFFGSGTQLSVL.

In its sample, this clonotype was seen many times. The CDR3: CASKVSQGMSSYEQYF. CDR3 in DNA: TGTGCCAGCAAAGTCAGCCAGGGTATGAGCTCCTACGAGCAGTACTTC. This chain links TRBV2 with TRBJ2-7; D possibly corresponds to TRBD1 (5 bases). V was trimmed by 7 bases and J by 0 bases, leaving 19 bases between them. CDR1 is SNHLY and CDR2 is FYNNEI in the germline V gene. The CDR3 has 16 amino acids. The entire variable domain, with the rest obtained from reference TRBV2 and TRBJ2-7, is as follows: EPEVTQTPSHQVTQMGQEVILRCVPISNHLYFYWYRQILGQKVEFLVSFYNNEISEKSEIFDDQFSVERPDGSNFTLKIRSTKLEDSAMYFCASKVSQGMSSYEQYFGPGTRLTVT.

The chain carries TRBV29-1 and TRBJ2-2; D might be TRBD1 (6 bases). CDR3 length equals 14 residues. Germline CDR1 SQVTM, CDR2 ANQGSEA. V was trimmed by 1 base and J by 2 bases, leaving 8 bases between them. This CDR3 is CSVEGTVNTGELFF. CDR3 nucleotides: TGCAGCGTTGAAGGGACAGTTAACACCGGGGAGCTGTTTTTT.

The J gene is TRBJ1-6, the V gene TRBV9, with no clear D. The germline CDR1 and CDR2 sequences are SGDLS and YYNGEE. V was shortened by 4 bases and J by 7 bases, with 12 bases between the two germline ends. The CDR3 length is 14 residues. The CDR3: CASSSQGLNSPLHF. The CDR3 DNA reads as TGTGCCAGCAGCTCCCAAGGACTGAATTCACCCCTCCACTTT.

This chain uses TRBV3-1 with TRBJ2-7, with 11 nucleotides matching TRBD2. Trimming took 4 bases from V and 7 from J; bases not matched to a gene: 9. From germline, CDR1 is LGHDT and CDR2 YNNKEL (reference sequence). The CDR3 spans 15 residues. CDR3 sequence (DNA): TGTGCCAGCAGCCCACTAGCGGGGGACTTCAGTGAGCAGTACTTC. It is translated as CASSPLAGDFSEQYF.

The chain combines TRBV12-5 with TRBJ2-1; D possibly matches TRBD1 or TRBD2 (5 bases each). Trimming left V 1 base short and J 2 bases short, with 15 bases between. Germline CDR1 is LGHNT and CDR2 is FRNRAP. The length of the CDR3 is 17 residues. CDR3 region: CASGLGGRGRAYNEQFF. CDR3 nucleotide sequence: TGTGCTAGTGGTTTGGGGGGACGGGGCAGGGCCTACAATGAGCAGTTCTTC. Looking up the rest from reference TRBV12-5 and TRBJ2-1 gives the full variable domain: DARVTQTPRHKVTEMGQEVTMRCQPILGHNTVFWYRQTMMQGLELLAYFRNRAPLDDSGMPKDRFSAEMPDATLATLKIQPSEPRDSAVYFCASGLGGRGRAYNEQFFGPGTRLTVL.

V and J are TRBV30 and TRBJ1-2; 10 nucleotides align to TRBD1. After removal of 5 bases from V and 6 bases from J, the junction contained 6 bases not matched to a gene. This CDR3 is 13 amino acids long. The germline CDR1 and CDR2 sequences are GTSNPN and SVGIG (reference sequence). The CDR3 coding sequence is TGTGCCTGGGGGGACAGGGGTCGGAATGGCTACACCTTC. It yields the protein CAWGDRGRNGYTF.

This chain joins TRBV15 and TRBJ2-1, with a tentative D call TRBD2 (6 bases). The V gene lost 6 bases and the J gene lost 10 bases, with 16 bases spanning the gap. This CDR3 has 13 amino acids. CDR1 is LNHNV, CDR2 YYDKDF, per germline (reference sequence). The CDR3 here is CATRGTGTYEQFF. DNA of the CDR3: TGTGCCACCAGGGGGACTGGCACCTACGAGCAGTTCTTC.

This clonotype has at least ten counts. This may be a read error: a much more frequent sequence differs by one nucleotide. The chain couples TRBV6-2 or TRBV6-3 to TRBJ1-2; tentative D call: TRBD1 (5 bases). V lost 6 bases, J lost 8 bases, and 19 bases lay in between. The CDR3 consists of 14 residues. CDR1 and CDR2 (germline): MNHEY, SVGEGT. The DNA for the CDR3 is TGTGCCAGCAGATGCCAGACGGGACGTTTCGGCTACACCTTC. Its protein product is CASRCQTGRFGYTF.

This clonotype was observed at least ten times. This chain joins TRBV7-3 and TRBJ2-1, with D unresolved. Trimming pared 5 bases from V and 5 bases from J, leaving 22 bases between. Germline V gene data show CDR1 as SGHTA and CDR2 as FQGTGA. CDR3 length: 17 amino acids. The CDR3: CASSPANTVLGNNEQFF. For the CDR3, the DNA is TGTGCCAGCAGCCCGGCCAACACGGTTTTGGGGAACAATGAGCAGTTCTTC.

The table lists this clonotype with a few counts. The junction departs from the called germline gene at one end, perhaps through a read error. V and J are TRBV9 and TRBJ2-2; D assignment may be TRBD1 or TRBD2 (5 bases each). Germline CDR1 reads SGDLS; CDR2 reads YYNGEE. The CDR3 has 15 residues. The CDR3 DNA sequence: TGTGCCAGCAGCGTAGCAGGGACGAACGCCGGGGAGCTGTTTTTT. It translates to CASSVAGTNAGELFF.

This clonotype was seen ten or more times. The rearrangement uses TRBV30 and TRBJ2-3; possibly TRBD2 for D (7 bases). Germline CDR1 GTSNPN, CDR2 SVGIG (reference sequence). The CDR3 consists of 16 residues. V was trimmed by 2 bases and J by 1 base, leaving 16 bases between them. The CDR3 sequence is CAWSQGTTLGTDTQYF. CDR3 coding DNA: TGTGCCTGGAGTCAGGGGACTACTCTCGGCACAGATACGCAGTATTTT.

This clonotype was picked up a small number of times. The chain employs TRBV20-1 and TRBJ2-5, with unresolved D. The CDR3 runs 11 residues. Per germline, CDR1 DFQATT and CDR2 SNEGSKA (reference sequence). Between the trimmed V and J ends, which lost 6 bases and 4 bases, there was a span of 9 bases. The CDR3: CSAHLRETQYF. The CDR3 region has the DNA TGCAGTGCCCACCTAAGAGAGACCCAGTACTTC.

This clonotype was seen ten or more times. The chain is built from TRBV20-1 and TRBJ2-7, with TRBD1 matching 9 bases. The trim removed 5 bases at V and 5 bases at J, leaving 13 bases unmatched. Germline values: CDR1 DFQATT, CDR2 SNEGSKA (reference sequence). CDR3 length: 15 amino acids. This CDR3 is CSAGGTGRSADEQYF. CDR3 nucleotide sequence: TGCAGTGCTGGCGGGACAGGGAGGTCCGCCGACGAGCAGTACTTC.

In its sample, this clonotype was seen a few times. J is TRBJ1-5 and V is TRBV6-5, with D uncertain. CDR3 length: 15 residues. V lost 5 bases and J 5 bases, leaving 16 bases between the germline ends. Germline V lookup: CDR1 MNHEY, CDR2 SVGAGI. CDR3 coding DNA: TGTGCCAGCAGTCGCCGCCCTCCGGCCGATCAGCCCCAGCATTTT. Protein product: CASSRRPPADQPQHF.

This clonotype was recorded a few times. A much larger clone lies a single base off, so this may be a read error. V usage is TRBV7-7 and J usage is TRBJ2-5; D is possibly TRBD2 (5 bases). In germline, CDR1 is SSHAT, CDR2 FNYEAQ (reference sequence). CDR3 length: 12 residues. The CDR3 loop is CASSRSGGEQYF. In DNA form, the CDR3 reads TGTGCTAGCAGCCGATCAGGTGGGGAGCAGTACTTC.

V gene TRBV27 combines with J gene TRBJ1-1; D possibly corresponds to TRBD1 (5 bases). Germline loops: CDR1 MNHEY, CDR2 SMNVEV (reference sequence). The V and J ends lost 7 bases and 0 bases respectively, with 9 bases between them. This CDR3 spans 13 amino acids. DNA of the CDR3: TGTGCCAGCAAAGGGGTTATGAACACTGAAGCTTTCTTT. Its translation: CASKGVMNTEAFF.

Concerning this clonotype: A read error may be the cause here, since a much bigger clone is one base away. The V gene is TRBV4-2, the J gene TRBJ1-4; 11 bases map to TRBD1. The CDR3 is made up of 17 amino acids. Germline values: CDR1 LGHNA, CDR2 YNFKEQ. The CDR3 sequence is CACSQEVPGQGGEKLFF. The CDR3 coding sequence is TGTGCCTGCAGCCAAGAAGTTCCGGGACAGGGGGGTGAAAAACTGTTTTTT.

In this sample, this clonotype turned up a few times. This chain connects TRBV7-2 to TRBJ1-1; unclear D gene. The CDR3 extends over 13 amino acids. CDR1 is SGHTA, CDR2 FQGNSA, per germline. V was trimmed by 5 bases and J by 11 bases, leaving 18 bases between them. CDR3 nucleotides: TGTGCCAGCAGCCCTATCCGCGCGGGTGGGGCTTTCTTT. Protein product: CASSPIRAGGAFF.

This clonotype came up many times. The rearrangement joins TRBV2 to TRBJ1-6; tentatively, D is TRBD1 (5 bases). Trimming took 0 bases from V and 10 from J, leaving 16 bases between them. Looked up from germline, CDR1 is SNHLY and CDR2 is FYNNEI. This CDR3 has 16 amino acids. The CDR3 spells CASSEAGPRVGSPLHF. CDR3 nucleotides: TGTGCCAGCAGTGAAGCCGGGCCCAGGGTGGGATCACCCCTCCACTTT.